The clone carrying this T cell receptor beta chain was counted once. Its antigen is as yet unknown. With 60 Vbeta and 13 Jbeta primers, the PCR was carried out. The protocol was immunoSEQ multiplex PCR, while the TCRdb copy is restricted to in-frame clones and leaves out a portion. The sample shows approximately 240,000 clones, 77% of them seen only once. CDR1 and CDR2 from the germline V gene are ENHRY and SYGVKD. Trimming stripped 4 bases from V and 4 bases from J, with 2 bases between. The CDR3 length is 11 residues. This sample is drawn from a study of cytomegalovirus exposure and HLA in healthy donors. The study, taken as a whole, reports: Most of the TCR beta V segments (in an earlier analysis) were productive either about 87% or about 30% of the time. Whilst most TCR sequences proved rare, a subset of public TCRs occurred across many donors.

The receptor comes from a woman aged 55-75 years in good health and CMV-seropositive. Sequencing input: PBMCs. The chain recombines TRBV10-3 with TRBJ2-1; D is undetermined. CDR3 DNA: TGTGCCATCAGTGTATACAATGAGCAGTTCTTC. Translated, it gives CAISVYNEQFF.